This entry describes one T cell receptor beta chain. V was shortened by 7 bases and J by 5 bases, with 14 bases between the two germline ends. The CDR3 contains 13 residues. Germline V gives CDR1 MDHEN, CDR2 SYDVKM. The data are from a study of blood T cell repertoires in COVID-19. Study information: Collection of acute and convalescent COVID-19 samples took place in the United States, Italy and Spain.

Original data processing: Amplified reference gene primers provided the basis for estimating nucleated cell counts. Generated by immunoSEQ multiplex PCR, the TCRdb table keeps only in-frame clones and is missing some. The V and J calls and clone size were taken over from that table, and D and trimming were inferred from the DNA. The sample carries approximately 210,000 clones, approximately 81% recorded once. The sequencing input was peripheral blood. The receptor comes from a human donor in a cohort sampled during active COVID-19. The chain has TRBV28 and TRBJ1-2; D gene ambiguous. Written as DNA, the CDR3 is TGTGCCAGCAATCCTGTCAGGAGGTATGGCTACACCTTC. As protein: CASNPVRRYGYTF.